Sequencing of this TCR beta chain was carried out in a study of CD8 T cells in ankylosing spondylitis. The study's findings and limits: Disease-linked clones were reportedly significantly enriched in matched ankylosing spondylitis synovial fluid. Disease-associated clonotypes exhibited CD8+ identity and were relatively infrequent in peripheral blood. Reactive arthritis synovial fluid and blood previously showed some of these motif variants. Apparently characteristic of ankylosing spondylitis blood was a TCR beta motif (fewer than 10 highly homologous variants).

About this clonotype: Its antigen is as yet unknown.

From germline, CDR1 is SEHNR and CDR2 FQNEAQ (reference sequence). The CDR3 has 10 residues. V dropped 6 bases and J dropped 8 bases, with 5 bases sitting between them. Using quantitative 5'-RACE with molecular barcodes, the authors made TCR beta libraries. TCRdb re-analysed the 5' RACE reads in MiXCR, keeping a single row per CDR3 protein. The table has under 550,000 distinct CDR3 sequences, about 25% seen once. V and J are TRBV7-9 and TRBJ2-1; D is undetermined. The source of this sequence is a male donor with ankylosing spondylitis. The sequencing input was blood, either unsorted or a sorted T cell fraction (not recorded which). CDR3 coding DNA: TGTGCCAGCAGTCAGTATGAGCAGTTCTTC. It specifies CASSQYEQFF. The full variable domain, in which reference TRBV7-9 and TRBJ2-1 provide the parts outside the CDR3, is DTGVSQNPRHKITKRGQNVTFRCDPISEHNRLYWYRQTLGQGPEFLTYFQNEAQLEKSRLLSDRFSAERPKGSFSTLEIQRTEQGDSAMYLCASSQYEQFFGPGTRLTVL.